This T cell receptor beta chain is drawn from a study of PD-1 blockade in classical Hodgkin lymphoma. Details on this clone: Its target is unknown.

Profiling relied on immunoSEQ multiplex PCR, and the TCRdb table lists in-frame clones only, not all of them. The sample holds about 8,200 clones, roughly 84% seen once. Germline assignment: CDR1 SGHTA and CDR2 FQGNSA. This CDR3 is built from 14 residues. V was trimmed by 1 base and J by 7 bases, leaving 11 bases between them. Study-wide results and limits: Healthy donors reportedly exceeded newly diagnosed patients in baseline TCR diversity.

All the patients suffered relapse after autologous stem cell transplantation, and brentuximab vedotin exposure differed. Magnetic depletion of non-target cells from thawed PBMCs yielded purified CD8+ T cells. The V call is TRBV7-2, the J call TRBJ1-5; a weak D match, TRBD1 (5 bases). The sequencing used CD8+ T cells from blood, collected at baseline. This clonotype was obtained from a human donor with classical Hodgkin lymphoma. CDR3 DNA sequence: TGTGCCAGCAGCTTAGGGGGGATGGCCCAGCCCCAGCATTTT. It specifies CASSLGGMAQPQHF.